A single TCR beta chain is shown here with its context. This clone was counted a few times. Its antigen is currently not known. No much larger clone exists at a distance of one base, and base qualities are not known. This sample is drawn from a study of cytomegalovirus exposure and HLA in healthy donors (dated by TCRdb to about 2017). Regarding the study in general: In an earlier analysis of 550 to 750 of the donors, around 290 Gb of sequence data and 120 million or so unique TCR beta sequences from about 190 million T cells were reported. An early release covering roughly 600 HLA-typed donors comprised roughly 300 gigabases of sequencing data and 85 million to 100 million unique TCR sequences. Of the approximately 370 genotyped donors, 81% were placed in the genetic ancestry cluster associated with self-reported Caucasian donors. The aim of the study was to test whether cataloging public T cell receptors could identify signatures of past pathogen exposure. The T cell repertoires of roughly 660 subjects were profiled by immunosequencing and related to cytomegalovirus serostatus. Besides the first cohort of 666 subjects, a separate validation cohort made up of over 95 different subjects was used. The study combined high-throughput TCR immunosequencing, statistical association of individual TCRs with disease status, and machine learning to predict cytomegalovirus infection status. In a later analysis, previously published TCR beta repertoires from more than 500 donors were re-analyzed and high-resolution HLA genotyping was added so that TCR occurrence patterns could be studied. The later analysis used no new phenotypic data to find candidate immune exposures, relying instead on TCR beta sequences and their occurrence across donors. An earlier analysis of some 500 of the donors used high-throughput TCR beta sequencing to judge whether each TCR beta V gene segment behaved as functional or pseudogenic. Donor age, sex, ethnicity and CMV serostatus were compiled together with the repertoire data. A later genetic analysis used genome-wide SNP genotypes for about 55% of the 666 donors, treating that subset as a discovery cohort. Every repertoire in the discovery cohort had been generated on one and the same sequencing platform. Class I and class II HLA loci were covered by the typing at four-digit resolution. The number of donors typed differed by locus, with about 629-630 for A, B, C, DRB1 and DQB1, more than 500 for DQA1, about 610 for DPA1, and under 490 for DPB1. Roughly 5 DR-DQ haplotypes were handled as single units for association and clustering, since linkage in the cohort was strong. Among around 400 genotyped donors of the cohort, an average of approximately 220,000 unique TCR beta nucleotide sequences was sequenced per donor, of which 15% to 20% were non-productive. General findings and caveats noted by the study authors: In a later analysis, HLA-associated TCR beta chains were found to be more clonally expanded and to have lower generation probabilities than equally common non-associated chains. The authors suggested that the approach could potentially be extended to other disease states and immunological phenotypes. A later analysis found that TCR association rates varied across HLA loci, with DRB1 alleles showing the most associated TCRs and HLA-C alleles the fewest. According to a later genetic analysis, donors in an Asian-associated ancestry cluster had fewer N-insertions in productive TCRs than the roughly 700-donor mean. A later analysis found that most CMV-associated TCR beta chains appeared HLA-restricted, with HLA associations seemingly driven largely by CMV exposure. A further reported finding was that TCR beta sequences accurately predicted the HLA-A and HLA-B alleles for most subjects in the first cohort. Fewer than 20 rarely observed V segments, including chromosome 9 orphons, were excluded from the earlier analysis of a few hundred of the donors because counts were too low. A later analysis reported that several top co-occurrence clusters appeared linked to parvovirus B19, influenza, CMV and Epstein-Barr virus. Sequencing depth was assumed to be roughly uniform across donors in the presence/absence analyses, though that assumption may not hold. In vitro tests confirmed that a few of the cytomegalovirus-associated TCR beta chains recognize cytomegalovirus antigens. Cytomegalovirus status was reported to be diagnosed by the classifier with high specificity and sensitivity in both the original and validation cohorts. Some IMGT-functional V segments, including TRBV6-2 and TRBV6-3, could not be told apart with the 87-base-pair reads, so those segments were excluded. While some public TCRs were present in many individuals, most TCR sequences turned up only very rarely across donors. V-gene and J-gene trimming of TCR beta chains was associated with a missense DCLRE1C variant in a later genetic analysis, and the association was replicated in an independent cohort. The sequencing pipeline was judged likely to have produced a cluster of highly shared sequence variants as a technical artifact. Specific HLA alleles were associated with 15,000 to 20,000 TCR beta sequences at a false discovery rate of 0.05 in a later analysis. HLA typing was unavailable for some donors at each locus, so association tests used only the typed subset. Assigning TCR associations to individual alleles was difficult when HLA alleles, especially DR and DQ, strongly co-occurred. This cohort had only TCR beta chains sequenced, and the lack of alpha or paired-chain data limited which features could be detected. The only immune exposure information available for the cohort was CMV serostatus. Broadly in line with IMGT annotations, most TCR beta V segments showed up in productive rearrangements about 87% or about 30% of the time in an earlier analysis of several hundred of the donors. In the study, approximately 150 TCR beta chains were listed as associated with cytomegalovirus. Correlated functional status among segregating V segments might reflect linkage disequilibrium, but an unknown experimental factor could not be ruled out.

The cohort consisted of 600 or so healthy bone marrow donors. All cohort members were sampled while nominally healthy, although unrecorded immune exposures were likely present. The donor tested CMV seropositive, placing the donor among the 250 to 350 seropositive members of the cohort. A peripheral blood sample was collected from each donor, and TCR beta sequencing was performed on peripheral blood mononuclear cells. The Qiagen DNeasy Blood Extraction Kit was used to extract genomic DNA from the blood cell samples. The library came from the immunoSEQ multiplex PCR assay. For the multiplex PCR, a mixture combining 60 forward primers for TCR Vbeta segments and 13 reverse primers for TCR Jbeta segments was used. A multiplex PCR assay on genomic DNA amplified the CDR3 region of rearranged TCR beta genes. On the Illumina HiSeq System, the amplified TCR beta libraries were sequenced as 87-base-pair reads. The authors' pipeline ran thus. Across the roughly 640 repertoires, a later analysis counted roughly 84 million unique TCR beta chains, about 10 million of which were shared by at least two donors. To remove PCR and sequencing errors, raw reads were error-corrected and collapsed into unique sequences using a nearest-neighbor algorithm that merged closely related sequences. To assign V, D and J gene segments, CDR3 sequences were aligned to IMGT reference sequences. For a sequence to be retained, a match of at least six nucleotides to both a V gene segment and a J gene segment was required. Rearrangements were called productive when the CDR3 lacked stop codons and stayed in frame with V and J; all others were non-productive. CDR3 was defined by IMGT convention, running from the second conserved V-encoded cysteine to the conserved J-encoded phenylalanine. Sequences without an unambiguous match to a single V gene segment were excluded from the earlier analysis of 500 to 700 of the donors. An earlier analysis of approximately 590 of the donors classified V segments as functional when productive rearrangements were above 56.7% and as segregating when the standard deviation between donors was above 5%. A statistical classification framework was built for diagnosing cytomegalovirus status from the catalog of TCR beta chain sequences. In a later analysis, V and J genes were assigned by comparing TCR nucleotide sequences against IMGT/GENE-DB human TR gene sequences. The TCRdist pipeline was used in a later analysis to assign CDR3 sequences and most-parsimonious VDJ recombination scenarios. In a later analysis, each TCR beta chain was defined by its CDR3 amino acid sequence together with its V-gene family, and reads lacking a unique V-gene family were excluded. To address suspected cross-contamination and a sequencing artifact, a later analysis removed around 590 highly shared, low-generation-probability nucleotide sequences. In a later analysis, a clonal expansion index for each public chain was calculated from normalized within-repertoire ranks of inferred template counts. In a later analysis, generation probabilities were computed using a VDJ recombination model fitted to out-of-frame rearrangements, and the results were checked against IGoR. Hypergeometric tests were used in a later analysis to score TCR-TCR, TCR-HLA and TCR-CMV co-occurrence, with a repertoire-size bias correction applied to the TCR pairs. In a later analysis, false discovery rates were estimated by permuting HLA or CMV assignments 20 times. In a later analysis, co-occurring TCRs were grouped with DBSCAN, and TCRdist sequence similarity was added when clustering was performed within HLA-allele-positive subsets. Repertoires with fewer than 30,000 or more than 120,000 public chains were left out of co-occurrence clustering, as were five repertoires with anomalous nucleotide sharing. Not all clones reach the TCRdb copy of this immuneACCESS table, which keeps in-frame sequences only. Checked studies attribute under half of the gap to unresolved V genes and leave the rest unexplained. The V and J calls and the clone size are those of that table, but D and trimming were determined from the DNA. In all, the sample holds tens of thousands of clones, and 72% of those were seen once. The ten largest clones capture more than 9.5% of the sample.

The CDR3 runs 14 residues from the cysteine to the phenylalanine. Only the CDR3 DNA is retained, 42 bases long and in frame from the first base. The germline V gene specifies KGHSH as CDR1 and LQKENI as CDR2. V is clipped by 1 base and J by 2 bases, and the sequence between their germline boundaries is 8 bases long. Recombination joined TRBV18 with TRBJ1-1; there is no confident call for the D gene. The sequence derives from a middle-aged woman in good health and CMV-seropositive. The sample consisted of PBMCs. The CDR3 protein sequence reads: CASSPRTTNTEAFF. At the DNA level, the sequence is TGTGCCAGCTCACCACGGACTACTAACACTGAAGCTTTCTTT.